A single sample is the source of the 10 T cell receptor beta chains below, sequenced in a study of Ad26.COV2.S vaccination and SARS-CoV-2 variants. The table came from immunoSEQ multiplex PCR; TCRdb's copy has only in-frame clones and leaves some out. Among hundreds of thousands of clones, about 90% were seen once, and the ten largest hold about 1.5%. Described treatment: around 19 received Ad26.COV2.S at low or high dose, single or two shots; roughly 5 received placebo; per-sample allocation not given. On day 63 after the first injection, vaccine and placebo recipients gave samples. Source: peripheral blood, taken in a trial of Ad26.COV2.S vaccine versus placebo. Source of these receptors: a person between 18 and 65 years old who received the Ad26.COV2.S COVID-19 vaccine or a placebo.

This rearrangement joins TRBV6-2 or TRBV6-3 to TRBJ1-5, with D possibly matching TRBD1 (5 bases). The CDR3 length is 17 residues. V dropped 4 bases and J dropped 2 bases, with 18 bases sitting between them. In germline, CDR1 is MNHEY, CDR2 SVGEGT. The CDR3 reads CASSSLQGRGGNQPQHF. Written as DNA, the CDR3 is TGTGCCAGCAGTTCCCTCCAGGGAAGGGGCGGCAATCAGCCCCAGCATTTT.

The V call is TRBV5-6, the J call TRBJ1-1; tentatively, D is TRBD1 (6 bases). The CDR3 runs 14 residues. Trimming removed 3 bases at V and 1 base at J, with 10 bases between. The germline V gene has CDR1 SGHDT and CDR2 YYEEEE. CDR3 DNA: TGTGCCAGCAGCTCAGGGGCTGGGAACACTGAAGCTTTCTTT. Translated, it gives CASSSGAGNTEAFF.

V is TRBV21-1 and J is TRBJ2-4. TRBV21-1 is annotated as a pseudogene. This CDR3 region has 15 residues. CDR3 nucleotide sequence: TGTGCCAGCCTCCCGCCGGGGACCTTGGGAAACATTCAGTACTTC. It translates to CASLPPGTLGNIQYF.

The J gene is TRBJ2-5, the V gene TRBV5-8; TRBD1 or TRBD2 may be the D gene (6 bases each). The V and J ends lost 4 bases and 0 bases respectively, with 13 bases between them. The V gene's germline CDR1 is SGHTS and CDR2 YDEGEE. CDR3 length: 15 amino acids. CDR3 residues: CASSPNGGHQETQYF. CDR3 DNA sequence: TGTGCCAGCAGCCCGAACGGGGGCCACCAAGAGACCCAGTACTTC.

The V and J genes are TRBV18 and TRBJ1-2, with 11 bases identical to TRBD1. The V and J ends lost 4 bases and 11 bases, in that order; junction bases with no gene match: 12. The CDR3 length is 15 residues. Germline V gives CDR1 KGHSH, CDR2 LQKENI. The CDR3 DNA reads as TGTGCCAGCTCACGCCGGGACAGGGGGTTCGTGGCTTACACCTTC. Translating gives CASSRRDRGFVAYTF.

The chain combines TRBV2 with TRBJ2-3; 14 nucleotides line up with TRBD2. Germline trimming cut 4 bases from V and 6 bases from J; bases unmatched to any gene: 3. The CDR3 is 15 amino acids. Germline V gene lookup returns CDR1 SNHLY and CDR2 FYNNEI. The CDR3 DNA sequence: TGTGCCAGCAGTGTGACTAGCGGGAGGGGTGATACGCAGTATTTT. It encodes CASSVTSGRGDTQYF.

Remarks on this clone: The same CDR3 can be traced to other DNA sequences in this sample. The chain recombines TRBV5-1 with TRBJ1-3; 7 bases fit TRBD1. V was pared by 0 bases and J by 2 bases, with 5 bases of the junction left unmatched. The CDR3 consists of 16 residues. Germline V lookup: CDR1 SGHRS, CDR2 YFSETQ. The CDR3 loop reads CASSLAPQGAGNTIYF. The CDR3 DNA reads TGCGCCAGCAGCTTGGCCCCCCAGGGGGCTGGAAACACCATATATTTT.

V usage is TRBV30 and J usage is TRBJ1-1; no firm D call. Germline CDR1 and CDR2: GTSNPN and SVGIG (reference sequence). CDR3 length: 8 amino acids. Trimming pared 8 bases from V and 7 bases from J, leaving 5 bases between. CDR3 sequence (DNA): TGTGCCAAAATTGAAGCTTTCTTT. This gives the protein CAKIEAFF.

The chain employs TRBV5-4 and TRBJ2-1, with 7 bases that match TRBD2. Germline CDR1 is SGHNT and CDR2 is YYREEE (reference sequence). This CDR3 is built from 13 residues. V dropped 3 bases and J dropped 5; count of bases not matched to a gene: 2. CDR3 in DNA: TGTGCCAGCAGCTCGACTAGCAACAATGAGCAGTTCTTC. It encodes CASSSTSNNEQFF.

The rearrangement links TRBV1 to TRBJ2-1. TRBV1 is a documented pseudogene. The CDR3 runs 13 residues. The CDR3 region has the DNA TGCACCCCGGAGACAAATCGGAAAAATGAGCAGTTCTTC. This gives the protein CTPETNRKNEQFF.